What follows is one T cell receptor beta chain and its context. Its antigen is unknown. This sample is drawn from a study of monozygotic twins with cystic fibrosis. The data were produced by immunoSEQ multiplex PCR, yet TCRdb's version contains in-frame clones alone and is incomplete. The sample yields fewer than 20,000 clones, 90% to 97% seen once. Study findings and constraints: In 13 of 16 pairs, V gene usage was closest to the co-twin's. Median Simpson clonality of approximately 0.0088 suggested naive T cells predominated. Nucleotide-identical clonotype sharing was significantly higher within monozygotic CF twin pairs than between unrelated CF individuals.

V was trimmed by 5 bases and J by 3 bases, leaving 19 bases between them. Germline V gene lookup returns CDR1 MNHNY and CDR2 SVGAGI (reference sequence). The CDR3 sequence is 16 residues long. This clonotype was sampled from a girl aged 2-10 years with cystic fibrosis. The rearrangement uses TRBV6-6 and TRBJ1-1, with D perhaps TRBD1 (6 bases). The sample taken for sequencing was blood. The CDR3 is CASSPPHLNRDTEAFF. For the CDR3, the DNA is TGTGCCAGCAGTCCCCCCCACCTGAACAGGGACACTGAAGCTTTCTTT.